A selection of T cell receptor beta chains follows, all from one sample in a study of response to subunit inactivated influenza vaccine. TCRdb independently ran MiXCR on the RT-PCR reads; one entry per CDR3 protein. The table lists some 640,000 distinct CDR3 sequences, roughly 13% of them singletons. Source: PBMCs from blood, taken about 14 days before vaccination. Every receptor here comes from a man aged 50 to 59 who received an inactivated influenza vaccine. Each CDR3 is given with its conserved first and last residue. D genes are given only for firm matches. Not every row has a clone size; where given, it reads once, few, many or a size class.

size,V,J,D,DNA,CDR3
few,TRBV6-2/TRBV6-3,TRBJ2-4,NA,TGTGCCAGCAAAACAGGGGCCAAAAACATTCAGTACTTC,CASKTGAKNIQYF
few,TRBV20-1,TRBJ1-5,NA,TGCAGTGCTAGAGGAAGGACTAGCAATCAGCCCCAGCATTTT,CSARGRTSNQPQHF
NA,TRBV5-1,TRBJ2-1,TRBD1,TGCGCCAGCAGCATACAGGGGCACAATGAGCAGTTCTTC,CASSIQGHNEQFF
few,TRBV5-4,TRBJ2-3,NA,TGTGCCAGCAGCTCAGCCGGGACCGTGAGCACAGATACGCAGTATTTT,CASSSAGTVSTDTQYF
NA,TRBV20-1,TRBJ2-7,NA,TGCAGTGCCGAAACCCGGGCCACAGGATCGGACGAGCAGTACTTC,CSAETRATGSDEQYF
NA,TRBV28,TRBJ2-7,NA,TGTGCCACGCCAGACCGAGGGAACTACGAGCAGTACTTC,CATPDRGNYEQYF
many,TRBV5-6,TRBJ2-3,NA,TGTGCCAGCAGCACCCGCGGCGGCACAGATACGCAGTATTTT,CASSTRGGTDTQYF
few,TRBV11-1,TRBJ2-1,NA,TGTGCCAGCAGCTTTCCCCGGGGTAAATCCTACAATGAGCAGTTCTTC,CASSFPRGKSYNEQFF
NA,TRBV7-8,TRBJ1-2,NA,TGTGCCAGCAGGGGGGGTGATCTCTATGGCTACACCTTC,CASRGGDLYGYTF
once,TRBV5-1,TRBJ2-2,NA,TGCGCCAGCAGCTTGGCCGTTTCAGCCGGGGGGCTGTTTTTT,CASSLAVSAGGLFF
NA,TRBV5-1,TRBJ2-1,TRBD2,TGCGCCAGCAGCTGGACCCTCGGGGCGGGGGGCGTCTACAATGAGCAGTTCTTC,CASSWTLGAGGVYNEQFF
NA,TRBV30,TRBJ2-2,TRBD1,TGTGCCTGGAGTGTAGAGGGGGCGGCGAACACCGGGGAGCTGTTTTTT,CAWSVEGAANTGELFF
many,TRBV4-3,TRBJ2-1,TRBD2,TGCGCCAGCAGCCAAGAGGGGGGACTAACCCCCATCGAGCAGTTCTTC,CASSQEGGLTPIEQFF
few,TRBV7-2,TRBJ1-3,NA,TGTGCCAGCAGCTTAACAAGACTGAACTCTGGAAACACCATATATTTT,CASSLTRLNSGNTIYF
NA,TRBV2,TRBJ2-1,TRBD2,TGTGCCAGCAGTGAACAAGGGACTAGCGGGAATGAGCAGTTCTTC,CASSEQGTSGNEQFF
NA,TRBV18,TRBJ1-1,NA,TGTGCCAGCTCCCCTATTGAGACAGGATACGTCCACACTGAAGCTTTCTTT,CASSPIETGYVHTEAFF
NA,TRBV14,TRBJ1-4,NA,TGTGCCAGCAGCCAAGAGTACGGACCAACTAATGAAAAACTGTTTTTT,CASSQEYGPTNEKLFF
NA,TRBV25-1,TRBJ2-1,NA,TGTGCCAGCAGGCACACTAGCCGCTCCTACAATGAGCAGTTCTTC,CASRHTSRSYNEQFF
few,TRBV29-1,TRBJ1-2,NA,TGCAGCGTTGGGGAAGCTGGCTACACCTTC,CSVGEAGYTF
NA,TRBV5-1,TRBJ2-3,TRBD1,TGCGCCAGCAGAGCACCGGGACAGGGGATCACAGATACGCAGTATTTT,CASRAPGQGITDTQYF
NA,TRBV4-1,TRBJ1-1,NA,TGCGCCAGCAGCCAAGAAAGTACTAACACTGAAGCTTTCTTT,CASSQESTNTEAFF
few,TRBV29-1,TRBJ2-3,NA,TGCAGCGTTTCGGGGCCTATTGGCGATACGCAGTATTTT,CSVSGPIGDTQYF
few,TRBV5-1,TRBJ1-1,TRBD1,TGCGCCAGCAGCTTCCAGTCAGGGGGCTGGAACACTGAAGCTTTCTTT,CASSFQSGGWNTEAFF
many,TRBV7-9,TRBJ2-7,NA,TGTGCCAGCAGCTTAGTAGCAAACTACGAGCAGTACTTC,CASSLVANYEQYF
many,TRBV29-1,TRBJ2-3,NA,TGCAGCGTGAGTCACGGGATTAGCACAGATACGCAGTATTTT,CSVSHGISTDTQYF
NA,TRBV7-8,TRBJ2-7,NA,TGTGCCAGCAGCCAAAGAGGCCCCCGGGTGCAGGTCTACTACGAGCAGTACTTC,CASSQRGPRVQVYYEQYF
few,TRBV12-3/TRBV12-4,TRBJ1-2,TRBD1,TGTGCCAGCAGTCGACGACAGGGCCTCTATGGCTACACCTTC,CASSRRQGLYGYTF
few,TRBV6-4,TRBJ2-1,NA,TGTGCCAGCAGTCGAGCCGGAGAGAACTACAATGAGCAGTTCTTC,CASSRAGENYNEQFF
few,TRBV4-3,TRBJ1-2,NA,TGCGCCAGCAGCCAAGACCTGGGGGTAGGTGGCTACACCTTC,CASSQDLGVGGYTF
NA,TRBV5-1,TRBJ2-5,NA,TGCGCCAGCAGCTTGGGCCCTACCAGGGAGACCCAGTACTTC,CASSLGPTRETQYF
many,TRBV12-3/TRBV12-4,TRBJ2-1,NA,TGTGCCAGCAGTTTATCCCCGGGCGGGGCCGAGCAGTTCTTC,CASSLSPGGAEQFF
many,TRBV6-5,TRBJ2-3,NA,TGTGCCAGCAGTCACGCCATTACGGGCCTAAGGGGCGCAGATACGCAGTATTTT,CASSHAITGLRGADTQYF
many,TRBV20-1,TRBJ2-7,TRBD2,TGCAGTGCTAGTGGGCCCGGGACTAGCGGATACTTC,CSASGPGTSGYF
few,TRBV7-9,TRBJ1-1,NA,TGTGCCAGCAGCTCCGAGACGTACACTGAAGCTTTCTTT,CASSSETYTEAFF
NA,TRBV2,TRBJ2-3,NA,TGTGCCTTCTCTTATCGGGGGATCGTCCTCAGCACAGATACGCAGTATTTT,CAFSYRGIVLSTDTQYF
NA,TRBV30,TRBJ1-6,TRBD1,TGTGCCTGGAGGGAAGGACAGGGGGCGTATGGCCCCCTCCACTTT,CAWREGQGAYGPLHF
NA,TRBV5-1,TRBJ2-5,NA,TGCGCCAGCAGGGCCGACGAGACCCAGTACTTC,CASRADETQYF
few,TRBV12-3/TRBV12-4,TRBJ1-5,TRBD1,TGTGCCAGCAGTTCTGACAGGGAGTACAATCAGCCCCAGCATTTT,CASSSDREYNQPQHF
NA,TRBV14,TRBJ2-7,NA,TGTGCCAGCAGCCCGAGCCAGGGTTTTCGGCAGTACTTC,CASSPSQGFRQYF
NA,TRBV12-3/TRBV12-4,TRBJ2-4,NA,TGTGCCAGCAGTTCAGACCCGGGTCGGGACAAAAACATTCAGTACTTC,CASSSDPGRDKNIQYF
many,TRBV20-1,TRBJ2-2,NA,TGCAGTGCCCTAAAAGGGGGGTGGGGTCGTCAGACCGGGGAGCTGTTTTTT,CSALKGGWGRQTGELFF
many,TRBV9,TRBJ2-3,NA,TGTGCCAGCAGCGCGGGACCCGGCGGCACAGATACGCAGTATTTT,CASSAGPGGTDTQYF
many,TRBV4-2,TRBJ2-7,TRBD2,TGTGCCAGCAGCCAAGATGGGACTAGCGGGACCCCCTACGAGCAGTACTTC,CASSQDGTSGTPYEQYF
few,TRBV4-1,TRBJ2-7,NA,TGCGCCAGCAGCCAAGATCGTGAGGGGACACTCAGCTTCCACGAGCAGTACTTC,CASSQDREGTLSFHEQYF
NA,TRBV2,TRBJ2-1,NA,TGTGCCAGCAGTGACAACCCCAGCTCCTACAATGAGCAGTTCTTC,CASSDNPSSYNEQFF
many,TRBV12-3/TRBV12-4,TRBJ2-3,NA,TGTGCCAGCAGTCCCCGGACGGGGATGGCAGATACGCAGTATTTT,CASSPRTGMADTQYF
NA,TRBV5-1,TRBJ1-4,NA,TGCGCCAGCAGAGGTCGGGTGGGGGACGAAAAACTGTTTTTT,CASRGRVGDEKLFF
NA,TRBV29-1,TRBJ1-2,NA,TGCAGCGCAACGTCAGTAAACTATGGCTACACCTTC,CSATSVNYGYTF
NA,TRBV30,TRBJ1-3,NA,TGTGCCTGGATGACGGAGCGCCTCTCTGGAAACACCATATTTTTT,CAWMTERLSGNTIFF
few,TRBV20-1,TRBJ2-7,NA,TGCAGTGCTAGAGATCAAGGAGGGCACTACGAGCAGTACTTC,CSARDQGGHYEQYF
many,TRBV5-1,TRBJ2-1,TRBD1,TGTGCCAGCAGTCCGGGGACAGGCGCGTACAATGAGCAGTTCTTC,CASSPGTGAYNEQFF
NA,TRBV3-1,TRBJ2-5,TRBD2,TGTGCCAGCAGCCATGGTACTAGCGGGAGGGCCTTAGAGACCCAGTACTTC,CASSHGTSGRALETQYF
NA,TRBV9,TRBJ2-1,NA,TGTGCCAGCAGCGTAGGACACTACAATGAGCAGTTCTTC,CASSVGHYNEQFF
NA,TRBV5-1,TRBJ1-1,NA,TGCGCCAGCAGCCCGTGGGGGAACACTGAAGCTTTCTTT,CASSPWGNTEAFF